Shown below are 30 T cell receptor beta chains from a single sample sequenced in a study of T cell repertoires in ileal Crohn's disease. This sample's time point: neoterminal ileum biopsy at postoperative endoscopy, about 6 months after surgery. Assay: immunoSEQ multiplex PCR; the TCRdb copy retains only in-frame clones and omits some. Altogether about 12,000 clones are present, around four fifths being singletons, with the ten largest covering roughly a tenth. Sequenced input: ileal tissue. These receptors were collected from an adult with Crohn's disease.

V is TRBV30 and J is TRBJ1-4; weak D call: TRBD1 (6 bases). The CDR3 has 14 amino acids. Per germline, CDR1 GTSNPN and CDR2 SVGIG (reference sequence). V was clipped by 1 base and J by 5 bases, with 11 bases between them. CDR3: CAWSEGQRNEKLFF. CDR3 sequence (DNA): TGTGCCTGGAGTGAAGGACAGCGAAATGAAAAACTGTTTTTT.

J is TRBJ2-1 and V is TRBV9; 7 bases map to TRBD1. Germline V gives CDR1 SGDLS, CDR2 YYNGEE. V was clipped by 1 base and J by 0 bases; unmatched bases: 10. This CDR3 is built from 18 residues. CDR3 bases: TGTGCCAGCAGCGTACGAACCGGGACAGCATTCTCCTACAATGAGCAGTTCTTC. This codes for CASSVRTGTAFSYNEQFF.

The chain employs TRBV5-6 and TRBJ2-1; 8 positions match TRBD1. Germline V CDR1 and CDR2: SGHDT, YYEEEE. The CDR3 is 15 amino acids. The trim removed 4 bases at V and 5 bases at J, leaving 8 bases unmatched. CDR3 coding DNA: TGTGCCAGCAGCCCGATTGGACAGGGACACAATGAGCAGTTCTTC. Protein: CASSPIGQGHNEQFF.

The CDR3 loop is CASSLTDKSNQPQHF. The CDR3 bases are TGTGCCAGCAGCTTAACGGACAAGAGCAATCAGCCCCAGCATTTT. This sequence joins TRBV7-9 and TRBJ1-5; weak D call: TRBD1 (5 bases). The CDR3 spans 15 residues. Trimming left V 2 bases short and J 1 base short, with 9 bases between. CDR1 and CDR2 from the germline V gene are SEHNR and FQNEAQ (reference sequence).

This chain joins TRBV27 and TRBJ2-5; TRBD2 matches 8 bases. Matching the DNA end better, TRBJ2-7 makes the J call doubtful. CDR1 and CDR2 (germline): MNHEY, SMNVEV (reference sequence). CDR3 length: 15 amino acids. The CDR3 sequence: CASNPSGPAPYEQYF. The CDR3 nucleotides are TGTGCCAGCAACCCTAGCGGGCCCGCTCCCTACGAGCAGTACTTC.

This rearrangement joins TRBV6-4 to TRBJ1-5; 7 bases match TRBD1. CDR1 is MRHNA and CDR2 is SNTAGT in the germline V gene. The CDR3 spans 16 residues. J lost 0 bases, V lost 3 bases, and 5 bases had no gene match. In nucleotides, the CDR3 is TGTGCCAGCAGTGAAGTCGACAGGGATAGCAATCAGCCCCAGCATTTT. Amino acids: CASSEVDRDSNQPQHF.

The genes are TRBV5-4 and TRBJ2-1, with 14 bases that match TRBD2. The germline CDR1 and CDR2 sequences are SGHNT and YYREEE (reference sequence). J was trimmed by 13 bases and V by 1 base; bases with no gene match: 7. The CDR3 covers 15 residues. The chain's CDR3 is CASSLTGTSGSSQFF. DNA of the CDR3: TGTGCCAGCAGCTTGACCGGGACTAGCGGGAGTAGTCAGTTCTTC.

This chain joins TRBV4-1 and TRBJ2-3; 9 positions match TRBD1. Trimming took 1 base from V and 4 from J; bases not matched to a gene: 0. Looked up from germline, CDR1 is MGHRA and CDR2 is YSYEKL. This CDR3 is built from 14 residues. CDR3 protein: CASSQGTGADTQYF. The CDR3 DNA sequence: TGCGCCAGCAGCCAAGGGACAGGGGCAGATACGCAGTATTTT.

The CDR3 DNA is TGTGCCAGCAGACTTGGACAGCTTAATTCACCCCTCCACTTT. Amino acid sequence: CASRLGQLNSPLHF. This sequence joins TRBV6-5 and TRBJ1-6, with D possibly matching TRBD1 (6 bases). V was pared by 6 bases and J by 6 bases, with 12 bases between. Germline loops: CDR1 MNHEY, CDR2 SVGAGI. This CDR3 is 14 amino acids long.

This clone has just one count. The chain's CDR3 is CASSFLRDSDEQFF. Written as DNA, the CDR3 is TGTGCCAGTAGTTTCCTCCGGGACAGCGATGAGCAGTTCTTC. The chain combines TRBV19 with TRBJ2-1; 7 bases agree with TRBD1. Looked up from germline, CDR1 is LNHDA and CDR2 is SQIVND (reference sequence). CDR3 length equals 14 residues. Germline trimming cut 5 bases from V and 8 bases from J; bases unmatched to any gene: 9.

The chain recombines TRBV11-3 with TRBJ2-5, with 8 bases that match TRBD2. Trimming removed 1 base from V and 4 bases from J; junction bases left unmatched: 11. This CDR3 region has 17 residues. CDR1 SGHNT and CDR2 YENEEA come from the germline V gene. This CDR3 is CASSLGLKGRGGETQYF. The CDR3 DNA reads as TGTGCCAGCAGCTTAGGTCTAAAGGGCCGGGGGGGAGAGACCCAGTACTTC.

This clone was observed a few times. J is TRBJ1-1 and V is TRBV5-1; D is possibly TRBD1 (6 bases). Trimming shortened V by 3 bases and J by 1 base, and 16 bases separated the two germline ends. There are 16 residues in the CDR3. Germline CDR1 is SGHRS and CDR2 is YFSETQ. CDR3 DNA sequence: TGCGCCAGCAGCTGGCAAATGGACAGCTCGAACACTGAAGCTTTCTTT. This encodes CASSWQMDSSNTEAFF.

The chain carries TRBV6-6 and TRBJ2-5; TRBD1 matches 9 bases. The CDR3 totals 16 residues. From germline, CDR1 is MNHNY and CDR2 SVGAGI (reference sequence). The V segment lost 6 bases and the J segment 0 bases; nucleotides outside the gene matches: 8. CDR3 protein: CASRRQGVRYQETQYF. The CDR3, as DNA: TGTGCCAGCAGGCGACAGGGGGTTCGGTACCAAGAGACCCAGTACTTC.

V gene TRBV5-6 combines with J gene TRBJ1-2, with TRBD1 identical over 10 bases. Germline V gives CDR1 SGHDT, CDR2 YYEEEE. V shed 4 bases, J shed 7 bases, and the junction held 13 bases outside the gene matches. The CDR3 has 16 residues. The CDR3: CASSTGPSWTGGGYTF. The CDR3 region has the DNA TGTGCCAGCAGCACTGGCCCCTCGTGGACAGGGGGTGGCTACACCTTC.

The CDR3 bases are TGTGCTAGTGCCCGTAGCGGAGGTGGGGAGACCCAGTACTTC. It encodes CASARSGGGETQYF. This chain connects TRBV12-5 to TRBJ2-5, with D maybe TRBD2 (6 bases). Germline V gene lookup returns CDR1 LGHNT and CDR2 FRNRAP. CDR3 length equals 14 residues. The V and J ends lost 7 bases and 5 bases respectively, with 17 bases between them.

The CDR3 DNA reads TGTGCCAGCAGTCCAGGGGACGGCCCCAATCAGCCCCAGCATTTT. It is translated as CASSPGDGPNQPQHF. V and J are TRBV27 and TRBJ1-5, with D tentatively TRBD1 (6 bases). Germline V lookup: CDR1 MNHEY, CDR2 SMNVEV (reference sequence). The V end lost 5 bases, the J end lost 3 bases, and 14 bases lay between the germline ends. The CDR3 covers 15 residues.

The chain is built from TRBV5-1 and TRBJ1-1, with D possibly matching TRBD1 (6 bases). The V gene's germline CDR1 is SGHRS and CDR2 YFSETQ. V shed 7 bases and J shed 0 bases, with 16 bases lying between them. The CDR3 contains 15 residues. The CDR3 DNA reads as TGCGCCAGCTTTGGGGGCTATGGGATGAACACTGAAGCTTTCTTT. The encoded protein is CASFGGYGMNTEAFF.

The chain recombines TRBV29-1 with TRBJ1-2, with no clear D. Trimming cost V 0 bases and J 3 bases, with 17 bases left between them. The V gene's germline CDR1 is SQVTM and CDR2 ANQGSEA. The CDR3 runs to 16 residues. The CDR3 coding sequence is TGCAGCGTTGAAGATCCGGCCGGGAGGGAGGACTATGGCTACACCTTC. Translating gives CSVEDPAGREDYGYTF.

The V call is TRBV15, the J call TRBJ2-4, with D possibly matching TRBD1 (6 bases). CDR1 and CDR2 (germline): LNHNV, YYDKDF (reference sequence). The CDR3 length is 14 residues. Trimming removed 6 bases at V and 7 bases at J, with 16 bases between. CDR3 nucleotides: TGTGCCACCAGGAGGAACAGGGATGGCAACATTCAGTACTTC. Protein product: CATRRNRDGNIQYF. Drawing the rest from reference TRBV15 and TRBJ2-4, the complete variable domain is DAMVIQNPRYQVTQFGKPVTLSCSQTLNHNVMYWYQQKSSQAPKLLFHYYDKDFNNEADTPDNFQSRRPNTSFCFLDIRSPGLGDTAMYLCATRRNRDGNIQYFGAGTRLSVL.

Comment on this clone: The identical CDR3 is also encoded by other nucleotide sequences in the sample. J is TRBJ2-3 and V is TRBV9; 9 positions match TRBD2. The V segment lost 0 bases and the J segment 0 bases; nucleotides outside the gene matches: 2. The CDR3 loop spans 16 amino acids. Per the germline V gene, CDR1 is SGDLS and CDR2 is YYNGEE. CDR3 nucleotide sequence: TGTGCCAGCAGCGTAGGAGCGGGAGGTAGCACAGATACGCAGTATTTT. Amino acid sequence: CASSVGAGGSTDTQYF.

The V call is TRBV6-9, the J call TRBJ1-5, with unresolved D. Germline CDR1 MNHGY, CDR2 SVAAGI. V was shortened by 0 bases and J by 7 bases, with 19 bases between the two germline ends. This CDR3 spans 17 amino acids. The CDR3 sequence: CASSYSTVWSRRQPQHF. The CDR3, as DNA: TGTGCCAGCAGTTATTCGACGGTTTGGAGCAGAAGACAGCCCCAGCATTTT.

V usage is TRBV5-1 and J usage is TRBJ1-5; D gene ambiguous. The CDR3 has 14 residues. V lost 0 bases and J 6 bases, leaving 10 bases between the germline ends. Germline V gene sequence: CDR1 SGHRS, CDR2 YFSETQ. The CDR3 DNA follows: TGCGCCAGCAGCTTGGCGTATGGGAGTCAGCCCCAGCATTTT. Amino acid sequence: CASSLAYGSQPQHF.

CDR3 DNA: TGTGCCAGCAGCGTACAGGTGGCAGATACGCAGTATTTT. Amino acid sequence: CASSVQVADTQYF. The chain links TRBV9 to TRBJ2-3; D is undetermined. The CDR3 loop spans 13 amino acids. Germline CDR1 and CDR2: SGDLS and YYNGEE. Trimming cost V 1 base and J 4 bases, with 7 bases left between them.

V usage is TRBV30 and J usage is TRBJ2-1; 10 bases align to TRBD2. Germline lookup yields CDR1 GTSNPN and CDR2 SVGIG (reference sequence). The CDR3 runs 14 residues. V trimming: 3 bases; J trimming: 9 bases; junction bases outside the gene matches: 8. The CDR3 nucleotides read TGTGCCTGGAGCGTACTAGCGGGGTTCAGTGAGCAGTTCTTC. It specifies CAWSVLAGFSEQFF. Combining the CDR3 with reference TRBV30 and TRBJ2-1 gives the whole variable domain SQTIHQWPATLVQPVGSPLSLECTVEGTSNPNLYWYRQAAGRGLQLLFYSVGIGQISSEVPQNLSASRPQDRQFILSSKKLLLSDSGFYLCAWSVLAGFSEQFFGPGTRLTVL.

The chain is built from TRBV18 and TRBJ2-7, with D perhaps TRBD2 (7 bases). The CDR3 contains 15 residues. The V end lost 0 bases, the J end lost 4 bases, and 13 bases lay between the germline ends. Germline CDR1 reads KGHSH; CDR2 reads LQKENI. The CDR3 protein is CASSPPAGTRYEQYF. The CDR3 nucleotides are TGTGCCAGCTCACCACCAGCGGGGACACGTTACGAGCAGTACTTC. The variable domain in full, with the rest retrieved from reference TRBV18 and TRBJ2-7, is NAGVMQNPRHLVRRRGQEARLRCSPMKGHSHVYWYRQLPEEGLKFMVYLQKENIIDESGMPKERFSAEFPKEGPSILRIQQVVRGDSAAYFCASSPPAGTRYEQYFGPGTRLTVT.

This clone was seen only a few times. This sequence joins TRBV10-3 and TRBJ1-3; TRBD1 is a possible D gene (5 bases). Trimming removed 2 bases from V and 4 bases from J, with 12 bases in between. CDR3 length equals 15 residues. The germline V gene has CDR1 ENHRY and CDR2 SYGVKD. CDR3 nucleotide sequence: TGTGCCATCAGTGAGGGCCAGGGTACAGGAAACACCATATATTTT. Residues: CAISEGQGTGNTIYF.

The chain couples TRBV2 to TRBJ1-1, with D maybe TRBD1 (6 bases). There are 15 residues in the CDR3. The V and J ends lost 8 bases and 1 base respectively, with 17 bases between them. Germline values: CDR1 SNHLY, CDR2 FYNNEI. The CDR3 DNA sequence: TGTGCCAGCGGGGGTGGGGGGGCAGGGAACACTGAAGCTTTCTTT. Its protein is CASGGGGAGNTEAFF.

This clone was detected a few times. At the DNA level, this CDR3 is encoded by other sequences in the same sample as well. This rearrangement joins TRBV27 to TRBJ1-2, with D possibly TRBD1 on 6 matching bases. V was clipped by 3 bases and J by 2 bases, with 7 bases between them. The CDR3 runs 13 residues. Germline V gene lookup returns CDR1 MNHEY and CDR2 SMNVEV (reference sequence). The CDR3 DNA reads as TGTGCCAGCAGTTTGGGGGCGAACTATGGCTACACCTTC. Amino acid sequence: CASSLGANYGYTF.

The chain recombines TRBV18 with TRBJ2-3, with 9 bases lining up with TRBD2. This CDR3 region has 16 residues. The germline gives CDR1 KGHSH, CDR2 LQKENI. V lost 2 bases, J lost 4 bases, and 7 bases stayed unmatched. The CDR3 DNA reads TGTGCCAGCTCACCAAATATGGCGGGAGGGTCAGATACGCAGTATTTT. Protein sequence: CASSPNMAGGSDTQYF.

The chain carries TRBV6-5 and TRBJ2-5, with D possibly TRBD1 on 5 matching bases. TRBJ2-7 explains the end of the DNA better; the J call may be wrong. Germline V gene sequence: CDR1 MNHEY, CDR2 SVGAGI. The CDR3 length is 14 residues. CDR3 sequence reads: CASSLDRFSYEQYF. The CDR3 DNA follows: TGTGCCAGCAGTTTAGACAGATTCTCCTACGAGCAGTACTTC.